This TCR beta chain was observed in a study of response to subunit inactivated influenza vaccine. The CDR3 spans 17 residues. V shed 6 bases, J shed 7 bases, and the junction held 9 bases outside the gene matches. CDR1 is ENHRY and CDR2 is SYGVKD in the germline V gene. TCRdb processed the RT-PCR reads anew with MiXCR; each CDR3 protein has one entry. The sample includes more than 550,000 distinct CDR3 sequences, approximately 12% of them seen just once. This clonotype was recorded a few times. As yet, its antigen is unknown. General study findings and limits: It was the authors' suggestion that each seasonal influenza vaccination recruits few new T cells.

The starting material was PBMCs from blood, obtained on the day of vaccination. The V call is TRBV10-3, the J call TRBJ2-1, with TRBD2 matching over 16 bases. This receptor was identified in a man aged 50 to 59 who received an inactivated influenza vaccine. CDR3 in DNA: TGTGCCATCAGACCGGGACTAGCGGGGGGGCCTGGGAATGAGCAGTTCTTC. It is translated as CAIRPGLAGGPGNEQFF.